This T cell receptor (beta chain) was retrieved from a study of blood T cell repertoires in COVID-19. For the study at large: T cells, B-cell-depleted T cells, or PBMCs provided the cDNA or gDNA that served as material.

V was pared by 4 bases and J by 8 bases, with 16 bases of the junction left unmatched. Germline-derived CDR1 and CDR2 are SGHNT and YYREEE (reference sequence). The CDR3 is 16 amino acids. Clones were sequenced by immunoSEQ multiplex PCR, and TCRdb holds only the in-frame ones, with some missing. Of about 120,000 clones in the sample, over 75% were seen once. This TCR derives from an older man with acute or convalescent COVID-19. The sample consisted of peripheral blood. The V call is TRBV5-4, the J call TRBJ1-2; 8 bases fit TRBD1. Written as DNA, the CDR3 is TGTGCCAGCAGCACCCAGACAGGGGCTAGAGGTATGGGCTACACCTTC. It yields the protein CASSTQTGARGMGYTF.